This T cell receptor (beta chain) was found in a study of cytomegalovirus exposure and HLA in healthy donors. Per the germline V gene, CDR1 is SGHTS and CDR2 is YDEGEE. V gave up 4 bases and J gave up 9 bases, with 22 bases separating them. The CDR3 covers 15 residues. Use of 60 Vbeta and 13 Jbeta primers characterized the PCR. Method: immunoSEQ multiplex PCR; TCRdb's copy keeps in-frame clones and lacks some. The repertoire holds about 120,000 clones, with about 78% as singletons. The rearrangement links TRBV5-8 to TRBJ1-1, with D possibly matching TRBD1 (5 bases). Sequences were obtained from PBMCs. This TCR came from a woman in her 40s in good health and CMV-seropositive. This CDR3 is CASSGKGSPSSQAFF. The CDR3 DNA is TGTGCCAGCAGCGGAAAGGGGTCTCCTTCCTCCCAAGCTTTCTTT.